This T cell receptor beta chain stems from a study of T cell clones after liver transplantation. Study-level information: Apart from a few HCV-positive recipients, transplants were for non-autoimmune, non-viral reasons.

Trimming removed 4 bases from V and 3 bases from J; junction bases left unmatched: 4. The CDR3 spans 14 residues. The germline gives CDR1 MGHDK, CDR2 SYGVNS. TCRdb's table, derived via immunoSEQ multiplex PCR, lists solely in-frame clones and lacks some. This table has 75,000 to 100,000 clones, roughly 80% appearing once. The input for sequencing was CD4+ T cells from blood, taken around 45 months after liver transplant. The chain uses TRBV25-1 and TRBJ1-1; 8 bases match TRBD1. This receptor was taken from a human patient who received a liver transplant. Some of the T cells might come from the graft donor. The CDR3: CASSVSRGHTEAFF. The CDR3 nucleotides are TGTGCCAGCAGTGTTTCCAGGGGGCACACTGAAGCTTTCTTT.